The 25 T cell receptor beta chains in this list originate from one sample, sequenced in a study of cytotoxic CD8 clonotypes in ibrutinib-treated CLL (dated by TCRdb to the early 2020s). The sample's time point, from its label and the paper: approximately 25 months on ibrutinib. The library relied on the immunoSEQ multiplex PCR assay. As stored in TCRdb, this immuneACCESS dataset retains in-frame rearrangements with V and J assigned. A fraction of the clones does not appear; measured against another copy, unresolved V genes explain less than half of the discrepancy, and the remainder lacks a known reason. The table for this sample lists hundreds of thousands of clones; 60% to 75% of them were counted only once. The top ten clones comprise over 15% of the sample. Sample: PBMCs, taken after 24 months of ibrutinib treatment. The receptors were sampled from a human donor with chronic lymphocytic leukemia.

This chain uses TRBV6-9 with TRBJ1-1; TRBD1 aligns across 7 bases. V shed 2 bases, J shed 2 bases, and the junction held 11 bases outside the gene matches. Per germline, CDR1 MNHGY and CDR2 SVAAGI. The CDR3 length is 17 residues. CDR3: CASSYPARDRRNTEAFF. The DNA of the CDR3 is TGTGCCAGCAGTTATCCCGCCCGGGACAGAAGAAACACTGAAGCTTTCTTT.

The gene calls are TRBV6-5 and TRBJ1-1; the D is unclear. The V end lost 0 bases, the J end lost 4 bases, and 9 bases lay between the germline ends. This CDR3 has 14 amino acids. Germline loops: CDR1 MNHEY, CDR2 SVGAGI. The CDR3 here is CASSYSIPATEAFF. The CDR3 DNA sequence: TGTGCCAGCAGTTACTCGATCCCAGCCACTGAAGCTTTCTTT.

The chain joins TRBV2 to TRBJ2-6; 12 nucleotides match TRBD1. Losses at the gene ends were 1 base for V and 0 bases for J; bases not matched to a gene: 4. The CDR3 is made up of 19 amino acids. Germline V gives CDR1 SNHLY, CDR2 FYNNEI. The DNA for the CDR3 is TGTGCCAGCAGTGAAGAGGGACAGGGGGCGTTCTCTGGGGCCAACGTCCTGACTTTC. Translating gives CASSEEGQGAFSGANVLTF. Together with reference TRBV2 and TRBJ2-6, the CDR3 gives the full variable domain: EPEVTQTPSHQVTQMGQEVILRCVPISNHLYFYWYRQILGQKVEFLVSFYNNEISEKSEIFDDQFSVERPDGSNFTLKIRSTKLEDSAMYFCASSEEGQGAFSGANVLTFGAGSRLTVL.

The V call is TRBV28, the J call TRBJ1-2; 7 positions match TRBD1. Germline CDR1 is MDHEN and CDR2 is SYDVKM. The CDR3 runs 13 residues. The trim removed 6 bases at V and 4 bases at J, leaving 5 bases unmatched. The CDR3 DNA is TGTGCCAGCAGCTCGGGACAGATCTATGGCTACACCTTC. Its protein product is CASSSGQIYGYTF.

The J gene is TRBJ1-2, the V gene TRBV7-2; 9 positions agree with TRBD1. The CDR3 has 15 amino acids. V lost 5 bases and J lost 7; bases outside the gene matches: 11. Germline lookup yields CDR1 SGHTA and CDR2 FQGNSA. The CDR3 DNA is TGTGCCAGCAGCATGAGAGGACAGGGGATAACTGGCTACACCTTC. Its protein is CASSMRGQGITGYTF.

This chain uses TRBV28 with TRBJ2-7; 11 positions match TRBD2. Per the germline V gene, CDR1 is MDHEN and CDR2 is SYDVKM. With V trimmed by 3 bases and J by 12 bases, 10 bases remained unmatched. CDR3 size: 14 residues. The CDR3 region has the DNA TGTGCCAGCAGTTTGACTAGCGGGGACACGTCCCCGTACTTC. It encodes CASSLTSGDTSPYF.

This clone showed up just once. V gene TRBV10-2 combines with J gene TRBJ2-3; D unresolved. The germline gives CDR1 WSHSY, CDR2 SAAADI. The CDR3 covers 13 residues. Trimming shortened V by 4 bases and J by 0 bases, and 5 bases separated the two germline ends. CDR3 protein: CASSVSSTDTQYF. The CDR3 DNA follows: TGCGCCAGCAGTGTTAGTAGCACAGATACGCAGTATTTT.

This rearrangement joins TRBV27 to TRBJ2-5; 10 bases line up with TRBD2. Germline V gene lookup returns CDR1 MNHEY and CDR2 SMNVEV (reference sequence). The CDR3 length is 16 residues. V lost 5 bases to trimming and J lost 2 bases; unmatched junction nucleotides: 8. As DNA, the CDR3 is TGTGCCAGCAGTCCCGGACTAGCGGATTTACAAGAGACCCAGTACTTC. Translation: CASSPGLADLQETQYF.

The CDR3 protein is CASSVGASGRLSSYEQYF. CDR3 coding DNA: TGTGCCAGCAGCGTAGGGGCTAGCGGGAGGTTGAGCTCCTACGAGCAGTACTTC. The rearrangement uses TRBV9 and TRBJ2-7, with TRBD2 matching 11 bases. J lost 0 bases, V lost 0 bases, and 8 bases had no gene match. Germline loops: CDR1 SGDLS, CDR2 YYNGEE. The CDR3 spans 18 residues.

This clone was counted between two and nine times. The rearrangement uses TRBV5-4 and TRBJ2-1; tentatively, D is TRBD1 (6 bases). CDR3 length: 16 amino acids. Germline V gives CDR1 SGHNT, CDR2 YYREEE (reference sequence). Trimming stripped 5 bases from V and 0 bases from J, with 15 bases between. This chain's CDR3 is CASRFGGSDSYNEQFF. In nucleotides, the CDR3 is TGTGCCAGCAGGTTTGGGGGCTCAGACTCCTACAATGAGCAGTTCTTC.

The chain joins TRBV6-6 to TRBJ2-5, with D hard to call. The CDR3 has 12 residues. Trimming cost V 6 bases and J 2 bases, with 7 bases left between them. Germline V CDR1 and CDR2: MNHNY, SVGAGI (reference sequence). The DNA for the CDR3 is TGTGCCAGCAGACAAGTTCAAGAGACCCAGTACTTC. Its protein product is CASRQVQETQYF.

The chain uses TRBV10-2 and TRBJ2-7; no reliable D call. The V gene's germline CDR1 is WSHSY and CDR2 SAAADI. Between the trimmed V and J ends, which lost 3 bases and 2 bases, there was a span of 2 bases. This CDR3 comprises 11 residues. DNA for the CDR3: TGCGCCAGCAGTGACACCTACGAGCAGTACTTC. It is translated as CASSDTYEQYF.

CDR3 region: CASSIKGVTGNNQPQHF. The DNA of the CDR3 is TGTGCCAGTAGTATAAAGGGGGTGACAGGGAACAATCAGCCCCAGCATTTT. The rearrangement joins TRBV19 to TRBJ1-5; 7 nucleotides agree with TRBD1. Looked up from germline, CDR1 is LNHDA and CDR2 is SQIVND (reference sequence). The J segment lost 3 bases and the V segment lost 2 bases, leaving 10 bases of the junction unmatched. This CDR3 is built from 17 residues.

This clone has a handful of counts. Different DNA sequences within this sample yield the same CDR3. The rearrangement uses TRBV28 and TRBJ2-5, with D uncertain. From germline, CDR1 is MDHEN and CDR2 SYDVKM. The CDR3 consists of 11 residues. V lost 3 bases and J 5 bases, leaving 4 bases between the germline ends. Here the CDR3 reads CASSLRETQYF. The CDR3 bases are TGTGCCAGCAGTTTGCGGGAGACCCAGTACTTC.

V is TRBV5-1 and J is TRBJ1-2; D may be TRBD1 (5 bases). Trimming took 5 bases from V and 6 from J, leaving 14 bases between them. The CDR3 is 13 residues long. Germline V gene lookup returns CDR1 SGHRS and CDR2 YFSETQ. The CDR3 DNA is TGCGCCAGCAGACAGGCCCTGGAGGATGGCTACACCTTC. Its protein product is CASRQALEDGYTF.

This clone has just a few counts. This rearrangement joins TRBV15 to TRBJ1-3, with D perhaps TRBD1 (5 bases). Trimming removed 1 base from V and 0 bases from J, with 7 bases in between. The V gene's germline CDR1 is LNHNV and CDR2 YYDKDF (reference sequence). This CDR3 region has 15 residues. CDR3 protein: CATSRAGLSGNTIYF. The CDR3 DNA is TGTGCCACCAGCAGAGCGGGACTCTCTGGAAACACCATATATTTT. The full variable domain, its missing parts supplied by reference TRBV15 and TRBJ1-3, is DAMVIQNPRYQVTQFGKPVTLSCSQTLNHNVMYWYQQKSSQAPKLLFHYYDKDFNNEADTPDNFQSRRPNTSFCFLDIRSPGLGDTAMYLCATSRAGLSGNTIYFGEGSWLTVV.

The chain recombines TRBV2 with TRBJ1-2, with TRBD1 matching over 12 bases. CDR1 and CDR2 from the germline V gene are SNHLY and FYNNEI. The CDR3 sequence is 15 residues long. V was clipped by 5 bases and J by 8 bases; unmatched bases: 9. In DNA form, the CDR3 reads TGTGCCAGCAGTCCGATGGGACAGGGGGCGCTGGGCTACACCTTC. Protein: CASSPMGQGALGYTF.

The chain recombines TRBV4-2 with TRBJ2-2; 8 bases align to TRBD1. V trimming: 4 bases; J trimming: 3 bases; junction bases outside the gene matches: 4. Germline V gene lookup returns CDR1 LGHNA and CDR2 YNFKEQ. The CDR3 runs 15 residues. CDR3 sequence: CASSPPGGDTGELFF. CDR3 sequence (DNA): TGTGCCAGCAGCCCGCCAGGGGGCGACACCGGGGAGCTGTTTTTT.

The chain joins TRBV6-6 to TRBJ2-1, with TRBD1 matching over 7 bases. From germline, CDR1 is MNHNY and CDR2 SVGAGI (reference sequence). V trimming: 5 bases; J trimming: 3 bases; junction bases outside the gene matches: 4. There are 14 residues in the CDR3. CDR3 nucleotide sequence: TGTGCCAGCAGTCCCGGGACAGACTACAATGAGCAGTTCTTC. As protein: CASSPGTDYNEQFF.

The J gene is TRBJ1-5, the V gene TRBV6-5; D is unclear. The CDR3 is 14 amino acids. The germline V and J ends were trimmed by 4 bases and 1 base, with 8 bases remaining between them. Germline V CDR1 and CDR2: MNHEY, SVGAGI. CDR3 protein: CASSSLESNQPQHF. Written as DNA, the CDR3 is TGTGCCAGCAGTTCGCTCGAGAGCAATCAGCCCCAGCATTTT.

This clone was counted only a few times. CDR3 coding DNA: TGTGCCAGCAGTTTAGTTTTCGAGGTAGCGGGACCATTCGAGCAGTACTTC. Protein sequence: CASSLVFEVAGPFEQYF. The chain recombines TRBV27 with TRBJ2-7, with 8 bases that match TRBD2. Trimming cost V 2 bases and J 6 bases; bases outside gene matches: 15. The CDR3 contains 17 residues. Germline CDR1 is MNHEY and CDR2 is SMNVEV (reference sequence).

The V and J genes are TRBV6-5 and TRBJ2-7; the D gene is possibly TRBD1 (5 bases). This CDR3 is built from 14 residues. The germline V gene has CDR1 MNHEY and CDR2 SVGAGI. V lost 7 bases and J lost 1, with 14 bases in between. CDR3 nucleotides: TGTGCCAGCACCAGAGGACAAGATTCCTACGAGCAGTACTTC. The encoded protein is CASTRGQDSYEQYF.

J is TRBJ1-1 and V is TRBV29-1; D is unclear. Germline V gives CDR1 SQVTM, CDR2 ANQGSEA. V lost 4 bases and J 4 bases, leaving 13 bases between the germline ends. This CDR3 region has 13 residues. CDR3 loop: CSVGRRLSTEAFF. CDR3 nucleotides: TGCAGCGTTGGTAGACGGCTGAGCACTGAAGCTTTCTTT.

The rearrangement links TRBV5-6 to TRBJ2-7; no clear D. Germline CDR1 SGHDT, CDR2 YYEEEE. The ends were cut back, 1 base at V and 2 bases at J, with 7 bases in the middle. CDR3 length: 13 residues. In DNA, the CDR3 is TGTGCCAGCAGCTTGTTCTCTACCTACGAGCAGTACTTC. This sequence encodes CASSLFSTYEQYF.

Only one count was recorded for this clone. The genes are TRBV9 and TRBJ2-3, with D possibly being TRBD1 or TRBD2 (6 bases each). Trimming cost V 0 bases and J 9 bases, with 14 bases left between them. The CDR3 covers 14 residues. CDR1 and CDR2 (germline): SGDLS, YYNGEE. CDR3 loop: CASSVEPLGGTQYF. The CDR3 DNA reads TGTGCCAGCAGCGTAGAGCCCCTCGGGGGCACGCAGTATTTT. Together with reference TRBV9 and TRBJ2-3, the CDR3 gives the full variable domain: DSGVTQTPKHLITATGQRVTLRCSPRSGDLSVYWYQQSLDQGLQFLIQYYNGEERAKGNILERFSAQQFPDLHSELNLSSLELGDSALYFCASSVEPLGGTQYFGPGTRLTVL.